Presented here are 20 T cell receptor beta chains from one specimen sequenced in a study of T-cell reconstitution after alpha-beta-depleted transplantation in children. It was with unique molecular identifiers that the TCRbeta library was prepared. TCRdb itself ran the PCR reads through MiXCR, one entry per CDR3 protein. Of under 450,000 distinct CDR3 sequences in the sample, about an eighth are singletons; the top ten hold approximately 4.3%. The sample consisted of PBMCs, taken from the stem cell graft. Every receptor here comes from a human donor who donated a stem cell graft to a child with Fanconi anemia.

This clonotype was seen repeatedly, ten times or more. The chain recombines TRBV5-5 with TRBJ2-6; D gene ambiguous. The germline gives CDR1 SGHKS, CDR2 YYEKEE (reference sequence). V was shortened by 1 base and J by 0 bases, with 5 bases between the two germline ends. The CDR3 has 15 residues. The CDR3 sequence is CASSLLSSGANVLTF. CDR3 in DNA: TGTGCCAGCAGCTTGTTGAGCTCTGGGGCCAACGTCCTGACTTTC. Variable domain in full (rest from reference TRBV5-5 and TRBJ2-6): DAGVTQSPTHLIKTRGQQVTLRCSPISGHKSVSWYQQVLGQGPQFIFQYYEKEERGRGNFPDRFSARQFPNYSSELNVNALLLGDSALYLCASSLLSSGANVLTFGAGSRLTVL.

V is TRBV5-6 and J is TRBJ1-2; TRBD1 matches at 9 bases. V was pared by 5 bases and J by 5 bases, with 7 bases of the junction left unmatched. This CDR3 has 14 amino acids. Germline V gene lookup returns CDR1 SGHDT and CDR2 YYEEEE. CDR3: CASSPGTGSYGYTF. The CDR3 DNA follows: TGTGCCAGCAGTCCCGGGACAGGGTCATATGGCTACACCTTC.

With respect to this clonotype: This sequence may be a read error, since a much larger clone differs from it by one base. The chain employs TRBV20-1 and TRBJ1-5; possible D gene TRBD1, 6 bases. The CDR3 is 16 residues long. CDR1 is DFQATT, CDR2 SNEGSKA, per germline (reference sequence). CDR3 bases: TGCTGTGCTAGAGGTAGCACAGGGAATAGCAATCAGCCCCAGCATTTT. Translation: CCARGSTGNSNQPQHF.

The chain carries TRBV4-3 and TRBJ2-2, with 12 nucleotides matching TRBD2. The V gene's germline CDR1 is LGHNA and CDR2 YSLEER. This CDR3 is built from 18 residues. V shed 4 bases and J 2 bases; nucleotides not matched to a gene: 8. The CDR3 DNA is TGCGCCAGCAGCCCCCAGACTAGCGGGGGACTAAACACCGGGGAGCTGTTTTTT. This encodes CASSPQTSGGLNTGELFF.

This clonotype was observed a single time. A much larger clone lies one base from this, so it may be a read error. The chain is built from TRBV2 and TRBJ2-1; 10 nucleotides line up with TRBD2. The CDR3 covers 14 residues. Germline CDR1 is SNHLY and CDR2 is FYNNEI. The CDR3 loop reads CARSDIAGGREQFF. The CDR3 DNA reads TGTGCCAGAAGTGACATAGCGGGGGGAAGGGAGCAGTTCTTC. Full variable domain (remainder filled in from reference TRBV2 and TRBJ2-1): EPEVTQTPSHQVTQMGQEVILRCVPISNHLYFYWYRQILGQKVEFLVSFYNNEISEKSEIFDDQFSVERPDGSNFTLKIRSTKLEDSAMYFCARSDIAGGREQFFGPGTRLTVL.

This clonotype occurred a few times. This chain uses TRBV2 with TRBJ2-3, with D hard to call. Germline CDR1 and CDR2: SNHLY and FYNNEI. The CDR3 has 13 residues. V was clipped by 8 bases and J by 0 bases, with 9 bases between them. The CDR3, as DNA: TGTGCCAGCGCCCAGGACAGCACAGATACGCAGTATTTT. Translating gives CASAQDSTDTQYF.

There are a few counts of this clonotype. This chain uses TRBV5-1 with TRBJ2-1, with D maybe TRBD1 (5 bases). Germline V gene sequence: CDR1 SGHRS, CDR2 YFSETQ. V lost 4 bases, J lost 9 bases, and 17 bases lay in between. The CDR3 sequence is 14 residues long. CDR3 in DNA: TGCGCCAGCAGCCCCGTAAGGGGTGAAGCTGAGCAGTTCTTC. Its protein product is CASSPVRGEAEQFF.

This clonotype appeared a few times. This rearrangement joins TRBV9 to TRBJ1-5, with D perhaps TRBD1 (5 bases). The length of the CDR3 is 15 residues. The germline gives CDR1 SGDLS, CDR2 YYNGEE. The ends were cut back, 0 bases at V and 2 bases at J, with 9 bases in the middle. CDR3 DNA: TGTGCCAGCAGCGTAGATCCACAGGGCAATCAGCCCCAGCATTTT. It specifies CASSVDPQGNQPQHF.

V gene TRBV18 combines with J gene TRBJ1-3, with a possible D match to TRBD1 (5 bases). Germline V gene sequence: CDR1 KGHSH, CDR2 LQKENI. The CDR3 is 14 amino acids. V was shortened by 2 bases and J by 4 bases, with 9 bases between the two germline ends. The CDR3 spells CASSPDGDGNTIYF. As DNA, the CDR3 is TGTGCCAGCTCACCAGACGGGGACGGAAACACCATATATTTT.

This clonotype occurred a few times. The V and J genes are TRBV5-1 and TRBJ2-7; 9 bases match TRBD1. V shed 2 bases, J shed 5 bases, and the junction held 5 bases outside the gene matches. The length of the CDR3 is 14 residues. CDR1 is SGHRS and CDR2 is YFSETQ in the germline V gene. In nucleotides, the CDR3 is TGCGCCAGCAGCTTCTCGGGACAGGGAAACGAGCAGTACGTC. It codes for CASSFSGQGNEQYV.

This rearrangement joins TRBV12-3 or TRBV12-4 to TRBJ1-4; D unclear. V was trimmed by 3 bases and J by 4 bases, leaving 9 bases between them. The CDR3 is 14 residues long. The CDR3 coding sequence is TGTGCCAGCAGTTTTCCCCAGCTTAATGAAAAACTGTTTTTT. This sequence encodes CASSFPQLNEKLFF.

This clonotype was counted between two and nine times. The chain carries TRBV7-6 and TRBJ1-4; D gene uncertain. This CDR3 contains 16 residues. V was clipped by 5 bases and J by 7 bases, with 20 bases between them. Germline CDR1 and CDR2: SGHVS and FNYEAQ. For the CDR3, the DNA is TGTGCCAGCAGCCCACCACCAGGATCGTTGGGTGAAAAACTGTTTTTT. Its protein is CASSPPPGSLGEKLFF. Full variable domain (outside the CDR3, taken from reference TRBV7-6 and TRBJ1-4): GAGVSQSPRYKVTKRGQDVALRCDPISGHVSLYWYRQALGQGPEFLTYFNYEAQQDKSGLPNDRFSAERPEGSISTLTIQRTEQRDSAMYRCASSPPPGSLGEKLFFGSGTQLSVL.

The chain employs TRBV7-9 and TRBJ2-1; TRBD2 agrees at 9 bases. The CDR3 length is 17 residues. Per the germline V gene, CDR1 is SEHNR and CDR2 is FQNEAQ (reference sequence). V trimming: 2 bases; J trimming: 7 bases; junction bases outside the gene matches: 12. CDR3 sequence (DNA): TGTGCCAGCAGCTTAACTAATACGGGACTAGCTGATAATGAGCAGTTCTTC. Translated, it gives CASSLTNTGLADNEQFF.

The V call is TRBV2, the J call TRBJ2-1; TRBD2 matches at 9 bases. This CDR3 spans 13 amino acids. Germline-derived CDR1 and CDR2 are SNHLY and FYNNEI. The junction had 3 bases not matched to a gene; V was cut back by 7 bases and J by 5 bases. The CDR3 sequence is CASKRGANNEQFF. The DNA of the CDR3 is TGTGCCAGCAAGCGGGGGGCCAACAATGAGCAGTTCTTC.

The V gene is TRBV9, the J gene TRBJ2-1, with a weak D call TRBD1 (6 bases). V was pared by 6 bases and J by 4 bases, with 17 bases between. The CDR3 runs 15 residues. Germline V gene sequence: CDR1 SGDLS, CDR2 YYNGEE. As DNA, the CDR3 is TGTGCCAGCAATAACCCGGGACAACCTTACAATGAGCAGTTCTTC. Translating gives CASNNPGQPYNEQFF. Complete variable domain (other parts from reference TRBV9 and TRBJ2-1): DSGVTQTPKHLITATGQRVTLRCSPRSGDLSVYWYQQSLDQGLQFLIQYYNGEERAKGNILERFSAQQFPDLHSELNLSSLELGDSALYFCASNNPGQPYNEQFFGPGTRLTVL.

The chain links TRBV29-1 to TRBJ1-1, with D perhaps TRBD1 (5 bases). V was clipped by 7 bases and J by 8 bases, with 20 bases between them. The CDR3 has 13 residues. Germline V gene data show CDR1 as SQVTM and CDR2 as ANQGSEA. CDR3 residues: CSGAEGRGEEAFF. The CDR3, as DNA: TGCAGCGGCGCCGAGGGAAGGGGAGAGGAAGCTTTCTTT.

This clonotype was detected ten times or more. This chain uses TRBV6-5 with TRBJ2-3, with D perhaps matching TRBD1 or TRBD2 (5 bases each). The CDR3 covers 13 residues. V lost 7 bases and J 0 bases, leaving 8 bases between the germline ends. From germline, CDR1 is MNHEY and CDR2 SVGAGI. Here the CDR3 reads CASTRDSTDTQYF. Written as DNA, the CDR3 is TGTGCCAGCACACGGGACAGCACAGATACGCAGTATTTT.

The V and J genes are TRBV12-3 or TRBV12-4 and TRBJ2-7; 7 bases line up with TRBD1. CDR3 size: 16 residues. V lost 3 bases to trimming and J lost 2 bases; unmatched junction nucleotides: 10. CDR3 protein: CASSFYWDSLTYEQYF. The CDR3 region has the DNA TGTGCCAGCAGTTTTTACTGGGACAGCTTAACCTACGAGCAGTACTTC.

The sample holds many counts of this clonotype. This chain connects TRBV5-1 to TRBJ1-1; 8 bases map to TRBD1. Germline CDR1 reads SGHRS; CDR2 reads YFSETQ. The CDR3 totals 15 residues. J gave up 6 bases and V 4 bases, and 11 bases lay outside the gene matches. The CDR3 DNA sequence: TGCGCCAGCAGCCCGGCCCCGGGACAGGACGCTGAAGCTTTCTTT. It codes for CASSPAPGQDAEAFF.

The chain employs TRBV3-1 and TRBJ1-5; tentatively, D is TRBD1 (5 bases). Germline CDR1 reads LGHDT; CDR2 reads YNNKEL (reference sequence). Trimming shortened V by 4 bases and J by 1 base, and 8 bases separated the two germline ends. This CDR3 spans 14 amino acids. DNA of the CDR3: TGTGCCAGCAGCCCGGGACCCAGCAATCAGCCCCAGCATTTT. Translating gives CASSPGPSNQPQHF.